This passage covers 8 T cell receptor beta chains from one sample sequenced in a study of blood T cell repertoires in COVID-19. Sequenced by immunoSEQ multiplex PCR; TCRdb stores in-frame clones only, minus some. The sample carries roughly 250,000 clones, about 80% recorded once. The sequenced sample was peripheral blood. The receptor set was obtained from an older person with COVID-19, enrolled during active disease.

Here the CDR3 reads CATSRLGQQTGELFF. The CDR3 DNA sequence: TGTGCCACCAGCAGACTGGGACAGCAAACCGGGGAGCTGTTTTTT. This sequence joins TRBV15 and TRBJ2-2, with 7 bases that match TRBD1. The length of the CDR3 is 15 residues. Germline CDR1 reads LNHNV; CDR2 reads YYDKDF (reference sequence). V was clipped by 2 bases and J by 5 bases; unmatched bases: 5.

This clone was recorded once. The rearrangement links TRBV7-9 to TRBJ2-3; D unclear. The V and J ends lost 5 bases and 1 base respectively, with 7 bases between them. The germline gives CDR1 SEHNR, CDR2 FQNEAQ (reference sequence). This CDR3 is 13 amino acids long. CDR3 coding DNA: TGTGCCAGCAGCCGCGGAGGCACAGATACGCAGTATTTT. It specifies CASSRGGTDTQYF.

The V gene is TRBV28, the J gene TRBJ1-5, with D maybe TRBD1 (6 bases). Germline-derived CDR1 and CDR2 are MDHEN and SYDVKM. There are 18 residues in the CDR3. The V end was cut by 6 bases, the J end by 2 bases, with 23 bases between. The CDR3 sequence is CASRMNMDSVGGNQPQHF. The CDR3 nucleotides are TGTGCCAGCAGAATGAACATGGACAGTGTTGGTGGCAATCAGCCCCAGCATTTT.

A few counts support this clone. CDR3 in DNA: TGCGCCAGCAGCTTAGAGGGCTCTGGCTACACCTTC. Translating gives CASSLEGSGYTF. The chain joins TRBV5-1 to TRBJ1-2; no clear D. Germline assignment: CDR1 SGHRS and CDR2 YFSETQ. V lost 2 bases and J lost 7, with 9 bases in between. This CDR3 spans 12 amino acids.

This clone has more than one count but fewer than ten. The chain links TRBV28 to TRBJ2-2; D unresolved. The CDR3 sequence is 15 residues long. The V end was cut by 7 bases, the J end by 2 bases, with 14 bases between. Germline lookup yields CDR1 MDHEN and CDR2 SYDVKM. The chain's CDR3 is CASTSPQHNTGELFF. CDR3 bases: TGTGCCAGCACCTCCCCACAACATAACACCGGGGAGCTGTTTTTT.

The V call is TRBV9, the J call TRBJ1-1; a possible D gene is TRBD1 (5 bases). This CDR3 is 14 amino acids long. Germline V gene data show CDR1 as SGDLS and CDR2 as YYNGEE. V shed 4 bases and J shed 4 bases, with 14 bases lying between them. CDR3 sequence reads: CASSTAGEGTEAFF. The CDR3 DNA reads TGTGCCAGCAGCACGGCGGGGGAGGGCACTGAAGCTTTCTTT.

The rearrangement uses TRBV3-1 (or the pseudogene TRBV3-2) and TRBJ1-2, with TRBD1 as a possible D gene (6 bases). Trimming stripped 3 bases from V and 6 bases from J, with 14 bases between. Germline CDR1 reads LGHDT; CDR2 reads YNNKEL (reference sequence). This CDR3 region has 14 residues. DNA for the CDR3: TGTGCCAGCAGCCATCCATACCCAGGGGATGGCTACACCTTC. Amino acids: CASSHPYPGDGYTF.

The chain joins TRBV7-9 to TRBJ2-2; 7 bases match TRBD2. Germline V gene lookup returns CDR1 SEHNR and CDR2 FQNEAQ (reference sequence). V trimming: 4 bases; J trimming: 0 bases; junction bases outside the gene matches: 8. The length of the CDR3 is 17 residues. The CDR3 loop is CASSSPPGGANTGELFF. The CDR3 region has the DNA TGTGCCAGCAGCTCCCCTCCGGGAGGCGCGAACACCGGGGAGCTGTTTTTT.